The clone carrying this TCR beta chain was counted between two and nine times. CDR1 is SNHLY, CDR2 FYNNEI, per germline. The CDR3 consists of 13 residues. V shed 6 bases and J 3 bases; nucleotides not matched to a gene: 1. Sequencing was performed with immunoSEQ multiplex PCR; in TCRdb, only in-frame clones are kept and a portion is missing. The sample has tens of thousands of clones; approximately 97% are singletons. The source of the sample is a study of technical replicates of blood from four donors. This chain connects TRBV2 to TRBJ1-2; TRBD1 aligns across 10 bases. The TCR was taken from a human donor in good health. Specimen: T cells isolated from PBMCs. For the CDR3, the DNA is TGTGCCAGCAGAGGACAGGGGGACTATGGCTACACCTTC. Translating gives CASRGQGDYGYTF.